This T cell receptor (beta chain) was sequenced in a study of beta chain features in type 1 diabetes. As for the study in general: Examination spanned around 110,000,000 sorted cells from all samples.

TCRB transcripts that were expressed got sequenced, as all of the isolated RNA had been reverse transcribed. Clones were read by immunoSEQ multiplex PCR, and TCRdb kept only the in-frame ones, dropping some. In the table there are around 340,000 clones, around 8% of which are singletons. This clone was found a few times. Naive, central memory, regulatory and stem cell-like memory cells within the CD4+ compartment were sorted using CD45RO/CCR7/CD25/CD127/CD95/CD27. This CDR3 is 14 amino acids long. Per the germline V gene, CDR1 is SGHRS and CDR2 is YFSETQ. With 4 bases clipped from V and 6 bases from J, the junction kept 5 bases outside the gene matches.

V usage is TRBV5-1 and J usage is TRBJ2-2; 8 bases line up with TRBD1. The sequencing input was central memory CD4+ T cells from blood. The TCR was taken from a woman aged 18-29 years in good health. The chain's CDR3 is CASSPTGDSGELFF. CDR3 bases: TGCGCCAGCAGCCCGACAGGGGACTCCGGGGAGCTGTTTTTT.